This TCR beta chain was profiled in a study of cytomegalovirus exposure and HLA in healthy donors. Study background: There were around 100 million unique TCR beta sequences, drawn from around 180 million T cells, in an earlier analysis.

Comments on this clone: Antigen: not known.

The primer mix had 60 Vbeta and 13 Jbeta primers. Sequencing used immunoSEQ multiplex PCR; TCRdb keeps in-frame clones, though not all of them. The repertoire holds 150,000 to 180,000 clones, with about three quarters as singletons. Whole-study findings and limits: Reportedly, HLA-A and HLA-B alleles of most subjects were accurately predicted from TCR beta.

The CDR3 is made up of 14 amino acids. With V trimmed by 2 bases and J by 2 bases, 3 bases remained unmatched. CDR1 and CDR2 (germline): SGDLS, YYNGEE. The chain couples TRBV9 to TRBJ2-7; TRBD1 matches 8 bases. The receptor was derived from a woman aged 40 to 50 in good health and CMV-seronegative. Sample: PBMCs. CDR3 nucleotide sequence: TGTGCCAGCAGCGTGGGGACAGGAGCCTACGAGCAGTACTTC. Its protein product is CASSVGTGAYEQYF. The full variable domain, completed using reference TRBV9 and TRBJ2-7, is DSGVTQTPKHLITATGQRVTLRCSPRSGDLSVYWYQQSLDQGLQFLIQYYNGEERAKGNILERFSAQQFPDLHSELNLSSLELGDSALYFCASSVGTGAYEQYFGPGTRLTVT.